This passage covers 19 T cell receptor beta chains from one sample sequenced in a study of response to subunit inactivated influenza vaccine (dated 2018 in TCRdb). The library was made by RT-PCR. The sequencer was an Illumina HiSeq 2500. TCRdb reprocessing: public reads trimmed at Q25 with fastp, clones called with MiXCR, in-frame beta chains kept. Identical CDR3 proteins give one entry, which carries the most common genes and DNA. The sample yields about 800,000 distinct CDR3 sequences; about 20% were counted once. The ten largest account for roughly 10% of the sample. Here the sequenced sample was PBMCs from blood, taken approximately 5 days after vaccination. These receptors were collected from a man aged 50 to 60 who received an inactivated influenza vaccine. Donor details come from another sample of the same person, matched by shared clones.

Here the CDR3 DNA reads TGCGCCAGCAGCCAGTGGGATAGCAATCAGCCCCAGCATTTT. This encodes CASSQWDSNQPQHF. V gene TRBV4-1 combines with J gene TRBJ1-5; no clear D gene. Trimming took off 3 bases at V and 0 bases at J, with 6 bases between the two ends. This CDR3 spans 14 amino acids. The germline V gene has CDR1 MGHRA and CDR2 YSYEKL.

This clonotype was observed a few times. The gene calls are TRBV5-1 and TRBJ2-1, with D maybe TRBD2 (6 bases). From germline, CDR1 is SGHRS and CDR2 YFSETQ. This CDR3 contains 16 residues. Trimming took off 0 bases at V and 6 bases at J, with 16 bases between the two ends. This CDR3 is CASSLAWDLGTNEQFF. CDR3 bases: TGCGCCAGCAGCTTGGCCTGGGACTTAGGGACCAATGAGCAGTTCTTC.

There are a few counts of this clonotype. The CDR3 sequence: CASSAAAGEKLFF. DNA for the CDR3: TGTGCCAGCAGCGCCGCGGCGGGGGAAAAACTGTTTTTT. The chain couples TRBV5-5 to TRBJ1-4; D uncertain. Germline V gene lookup returns CDR1 SGHKS and CDR2 YYEKEE (reference sequence). V lost 4 bases and J lost 8, with 12 bases in between. The CDR3 runs 13 residues.

This clonotype was observed many times. This chain links TRBV10-3 with TRBJ2-7; D gene uncertain. Trimming took 6 bases from V and 2 from J, leaving 11 bases between them. The CDR3 runs 13 residues. Germline V gene sequence: CDR1 ENHRY, CDR2 SYGVKD. Written as DNA, the CDR3 is TGTGCCATCAGAGGAGACATAACCTACGAGCAGTACTTC. Amino acids: CAIRGDITYEQYF.

In its sample, this clonotype was seen a few times. CDR3: CSARPSLGGYTF. The CDR3 DNA sequence: TGCAGTGCTAGACCGAGCCTTGGGGGCTACACCTTC. The chain links TRBV20-1 to TRBJ1-2; D gene uncertain. This CDR3 contains 12 residues. The V end lost 2 bases, the J end lost 8 bases, and 12 bases lay between the germline ends. CDR1 and CDR2 from the germline V gene are DFQATT and SNEGSKA (reference sequence).

The chain is built from TRBV18 and TRBJ2-3; D gene uncertain. This CDR3 has 14 residues. Germline assignment: CDR1 KGHSH and CDR2 LQKENI. The germline V and J ends were trimmed by 3 bases and 0 bases, with 7 bases remaining between them. The CDR3 here is CASSPVTSTDTQYF. CDR3 in DNA: TGTGCCAGCTCACCCGTAACTAGCACAGATACGCAGTATTTT. Full variable domain (rest looked up from reference TRBV18 and TRBJ2-3): NAGVMQNPRHLVRRRGQEARLRCSPMKGHSHVYWYRQLPEEGLKFMVYLQKENIIDESGMPKERFSAEFPKEGPSILRIQQVVRGDSAAYFCASSPVTSTDTQYFGPGTRLTVL.

The chain employs TRBV6-6 and TRBJ2-2, with no clear D. The germline gives CDR1 MNHNY, CDR2 SVGAGI (reference sequence). V dropped 8 bases and J dropped 0 bases, with 7 bases sitting between them. The CDR3 has 13 amino acids. The DNA of the CDR3 is TGTGCCAGCGAGCCGACGAACACCGGGGAGCTGTTTTTT. This gives the protein CASEPTNTGELFF.

The chain is built from TRBV12-3 or TRBV12-4 and TRBJ2-2; the D call may be TRBD1 or TRBD2 (6 bases each). V dropped 5 bases and J dropped 8 bases, with 15 bases sitting between them. The CDR3 sequence is 14 residues long. Written as DNA, the CDR3 is TGTGCCAGCAGTCTCGGGGGCAGATCGGGGGAGCTGTTTTTT. Translated, it gives CASSLGGRSGELFF.

J is TRBJ1-5 and V is TRBV12-3 or TRBV12-4; TRBD1 agrees at 8 bases. The junction had 8 bases not matched to a gene; V was cut back by 5 bases and J by 11 bases. The CDR3 consists of 13 residues. The CDR3 sequence is CASSPERTGSQHF. DNA for the CDR3: TGTGCCAGCAGTCCCGAGAGGACAGGGTCCCAGCATTTT.

This clonotype was recorded only once. The chain employs TRBV5-1 and TRBJ2-7; weak D call: TRBD1 (5 bases). Germline V gene data show CDR1 as SGHRS and CDR2 as YFSETQ. Trimming cost V 2 bases and J 6 bases, with 12 bases left between them. The CDR3 is 13 amino acids. Written as DNA, the CDR3 is TGCGCCAGCAGCTTAGGCAGGGATCGCGAGCAGTACTTC. Translation gives CASSLGRDREQYF.

This chain links TRBV3-1 with TRBJ2-3, with D possibly being TRBD1 (5 bases). The CDR3 has 15 residues. V dropped 1 base and J dropped 2 bases, with 10 bases sitting between them. In germline, CDR1 is LGHDT, CDR2 YNNKEL (reference sequence). CDR3 residues: CASSQVQAVTDTQYF. DNA of the CDR3: TGTGCCAGCAGCCAAGTACAGGCCGTCACAGATACGCAGTATTTT.

Only a few counts were recorded for this clonotype. The chain carries TRBV6-2 or TRBV6-3 and TRBJ2-1; tentative D call: TRBD1 (7 bases). The CDR3 covers 14 residues. Trimming pared 7 bases from V and 4 bases from J, leaving 14 bases between. Germline CDR1 MNHEY, CDR2 SVGEGT. The CDR3 nucleotides read TGTGCCAGCAATTGGGGGGACAGATACAATGAGCAGTTCTTC. Protein: CASNWGDRYNEQFF.

This clonotype turned up a few times. This chain uses TRBV20-1 with TRBJ2-5, with a tentative D call TRBD1 (6 bases). Trimming shortened V by 1 base and J by 4 bases, and 16 bases separated the two germline ends. The CDR3 has 15 amino acids. Per the germline V gene, CDR1 is DFQATT and CDR2 is SNEGSKA (reference sequence). The CDR3 sequence: CSARGYKQGTETQYF. In nucleotides, the CDR3 is TGCAGTGCTAGAGGCTATAAACAGGGAACAGAGACCCAGTACTTC.

This clonotype was counted only a few times. The chain links TRBV29-1 to TRBJ2-1; 8 positions agree with TRBD1. This CDR3 has 11 residues. The germline CDR1 and CDR2 sequences are SQVTM and ANQGSEA. V was pared by 8 bases and J by 6 bases, with 3 bases of the junction left unmatched. CDR3 region: CSLTGGNEQFF. The CDR3 DNA sequence: TGCAGCCTCACAGGGGGCAATGAGCAGTTCTTC.

The CDR3 loop reads CASSLDRQSEQYF. DNA for the CDR3: TGTGCCAGCAGCTTGGATAGGCAAAGCGAGCAGTACTTC. This sequence joins TRBV7-2 and TRBJ2-7; D is undetermined. The length of the CDR3 is 13 residues. CDR1 and CDR2 (germline): SGHTA, FQGNSA. With 3 bases removed from V and 6 bases from J, the gap between germline ends came to 12 bases.

This chain uses TRBV7-8 with TRBJ1-1; TRBD1 matches 9 bases. The CDR3 spans 14 residues. CDR1 and CDR2 from the germline V gene are SGHVS and FQNEAQ. V shed 5 bases, J shed 7 bases, and the junction held 8 bases outside the gene matches. The chain's CDR3 is CASSGTGQLLEAFF. The CDR3 coding sequence is TGTGCCAGCAGCGGGACAGGGCAACTCCTTGAAGCTTTCTTT.

This clonotype has only a few counts. The CDR3 DNA sequence: TGCGCCAGCAGCCAGATAGGGACAGTACAAGAGACCCAGTACTTC. This translates into CASSQIGTVQETQYF. J is TRBJ2-5 and V is TRBV5-1; 7 nucleotides match TRBD1. Germline loops: CDR1 SGHRS, CDR2 YFSETQ. The CDR3 sequence is 15 residues long. With 4 bases clipped from V and 2 bases from J, the junction kept 8 bases outside the gene matches.

This sequence joins TRBV27 and TRBJ2-1; possible D gene TRBD2, 5 bases. This CDR3 has 14 residues. Germline CDR1 and CDR2: MNHEY and SMNVEV (reference sequence). V was clipped by 6 bases and J by 0 bases, with 9 bases between them. The CDR3 coding sequence is TGTGCCAGCAGCCGGCTAGCCTCCTACAATGAGCAGTTCTTC. Protein product: CASSRLASYNEQFF.

V gene TRBV10-2 combines with J gene TRBJ1-2; weak D call: TRBD1 (5 bases). The ends were cut back, 4 bases at V and 13 bases at J, with 19 bases in the middle. This CDR3 has 13 amino acids. From germline, CDR1 is WSHSY and CDR2 SAAADI. CDR3 DNA sequence: TGCGCCAGCAGTGTCTCCGGGGCAGATTCCCCCACCTTC. Amino acid sequence: CASSVSGADSPTF.